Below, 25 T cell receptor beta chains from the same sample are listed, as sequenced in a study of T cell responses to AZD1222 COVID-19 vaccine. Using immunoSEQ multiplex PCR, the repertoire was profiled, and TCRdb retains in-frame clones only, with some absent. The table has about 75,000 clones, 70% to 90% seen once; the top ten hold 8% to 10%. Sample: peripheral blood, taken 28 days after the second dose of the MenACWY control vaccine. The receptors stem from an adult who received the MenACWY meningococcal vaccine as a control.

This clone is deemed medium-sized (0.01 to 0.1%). DNA for the CDR3: TGTGCCACCGGCACGGGCGGGGAGCTGTTTTTT. As protein: CATGTGGELFF. The chain uses TRBV15 and TRBJ2-2, with unresolved D. This CDR3 region has 11 residues. Germline CDR1 reads LNHNV; CDR2 reads YYDKDF (reference sequence). The V end was cut by 8 bases, the J end by 7 bases, with 8 bases between.

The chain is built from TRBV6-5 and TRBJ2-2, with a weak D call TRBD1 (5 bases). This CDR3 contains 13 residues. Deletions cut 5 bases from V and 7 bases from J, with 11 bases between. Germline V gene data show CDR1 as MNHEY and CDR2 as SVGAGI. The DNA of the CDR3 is TGTGCCAGCAGTCCCAGGGTTGGCGGGGAGCTGTTTTTT. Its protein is CASSPRVGGELFF.

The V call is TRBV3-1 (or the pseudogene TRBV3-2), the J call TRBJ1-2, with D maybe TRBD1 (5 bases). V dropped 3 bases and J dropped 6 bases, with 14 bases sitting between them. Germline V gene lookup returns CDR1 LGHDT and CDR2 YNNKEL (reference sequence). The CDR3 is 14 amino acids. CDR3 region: CASSHAGTEDGYTF. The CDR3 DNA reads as TGTGCCAGCAGCCACGCCGGGACGGAGGATGGCTACACCTTC.

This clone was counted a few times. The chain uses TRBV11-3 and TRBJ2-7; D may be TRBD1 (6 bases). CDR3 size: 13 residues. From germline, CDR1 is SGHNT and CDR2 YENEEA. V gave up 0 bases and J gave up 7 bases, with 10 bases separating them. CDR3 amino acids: CASSLDRGREQYF. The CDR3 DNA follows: TGTGCCAGCAGCTTAGACAGGGGTAGGGAGCAGTACTTC.

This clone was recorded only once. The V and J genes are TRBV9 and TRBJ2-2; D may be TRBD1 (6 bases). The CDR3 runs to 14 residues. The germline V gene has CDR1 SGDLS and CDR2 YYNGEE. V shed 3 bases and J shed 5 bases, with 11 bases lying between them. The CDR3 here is CASSADSLTGELFF. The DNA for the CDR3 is TGTGCCAGCAGCGCGGACAGTTTGACCGGGGAGCTGTTTTTT.

The CDR3 bases are TGCGCCAGCAGTTCGCTCTCAGCGGACACTGAAGCTTTCTTT. Amino acid sequence: CASSSLSADTEAFF. V and J are TRBV5-1 and TRBJ1-1; no definite D call. This CDR3 is 14 amino acids long. Germline assignment: CDR1 SGHRS and CDR2 YFSETQ. V lost 5 bases to trimming and J lost 3 bases, with 14 bases between them.

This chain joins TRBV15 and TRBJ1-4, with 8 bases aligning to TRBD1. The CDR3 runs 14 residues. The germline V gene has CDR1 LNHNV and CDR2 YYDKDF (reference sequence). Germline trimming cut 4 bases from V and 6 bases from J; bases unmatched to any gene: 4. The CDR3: CATSNGQGDEKLFF. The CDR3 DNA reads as TGTGCCACCAGCAACGGACAGGGTGATGAAAAACTGTTTTTT. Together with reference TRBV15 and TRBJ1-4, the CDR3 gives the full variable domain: DAMVIQNPRYQVTQFGKPVTLSCSQTLNHNVMYWYQQKSSQAPKLLFHYYDKDFNNEADTPDNFQSRRPNTSFCFLDIRSPGLGDTAMYLCATSNGQGDEKLFFGSGTQLSVL.

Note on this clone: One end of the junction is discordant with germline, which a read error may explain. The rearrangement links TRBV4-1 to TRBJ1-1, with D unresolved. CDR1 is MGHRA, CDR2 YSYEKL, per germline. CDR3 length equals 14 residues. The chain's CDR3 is CASSQDLGWGEAFF. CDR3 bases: TGCGCCAGCAGTCAAGATTTGGGATGGGGTGAAGCTTTCTTT.

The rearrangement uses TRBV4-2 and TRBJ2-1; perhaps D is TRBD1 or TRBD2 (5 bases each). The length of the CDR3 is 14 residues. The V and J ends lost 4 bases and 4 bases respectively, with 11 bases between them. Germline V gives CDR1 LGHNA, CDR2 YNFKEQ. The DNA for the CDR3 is TGTGCCAGCAGCCGCCGGGGCCCGTACAATGAGCAGTTCTTC. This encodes CASSRRGPYNEQFF.

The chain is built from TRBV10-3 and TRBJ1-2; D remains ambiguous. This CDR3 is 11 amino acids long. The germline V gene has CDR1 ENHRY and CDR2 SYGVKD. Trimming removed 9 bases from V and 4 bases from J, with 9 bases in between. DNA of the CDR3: TGTGCCATTGAAGGGTCCTATGGCTACACCTTC. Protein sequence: CAIEGSYGYTF.

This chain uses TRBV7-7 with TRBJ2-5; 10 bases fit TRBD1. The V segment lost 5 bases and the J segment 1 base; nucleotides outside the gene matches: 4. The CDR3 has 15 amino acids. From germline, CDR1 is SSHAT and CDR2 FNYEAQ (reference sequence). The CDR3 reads CASSTGTGAQETQYF. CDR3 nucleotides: TGTGCCAGCAGCACCGGGACAGGGGCCCAAGAGACCCAGTACTTC.

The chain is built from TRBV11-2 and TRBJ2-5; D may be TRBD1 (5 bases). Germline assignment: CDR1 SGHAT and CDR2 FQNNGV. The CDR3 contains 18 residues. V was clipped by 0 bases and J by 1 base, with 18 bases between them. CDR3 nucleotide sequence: TGTGCCAGCAGCTTAGATATCGGCGCAGGGCTCAGCCAAGAGACCCAGTACTTC. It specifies CASSLDIGAGLSQETQYF.

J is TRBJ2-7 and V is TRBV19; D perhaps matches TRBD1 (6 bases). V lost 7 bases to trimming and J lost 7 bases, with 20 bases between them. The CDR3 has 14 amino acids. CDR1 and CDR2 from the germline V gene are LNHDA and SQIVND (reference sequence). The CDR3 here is CASTQTGMLGEQYF. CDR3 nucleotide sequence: TGTGCCAGTACCCAAACAGGGATGTTGGGAGAGCAGTACTTC.

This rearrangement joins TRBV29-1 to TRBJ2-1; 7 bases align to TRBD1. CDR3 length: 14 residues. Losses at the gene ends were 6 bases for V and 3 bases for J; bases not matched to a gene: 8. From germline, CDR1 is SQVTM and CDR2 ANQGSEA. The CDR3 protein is CSVNAGTDYNEQFF. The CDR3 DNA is TGCAGCGTCAACGCCGGGACAGACTACAATGAGCAGTTCTTC.

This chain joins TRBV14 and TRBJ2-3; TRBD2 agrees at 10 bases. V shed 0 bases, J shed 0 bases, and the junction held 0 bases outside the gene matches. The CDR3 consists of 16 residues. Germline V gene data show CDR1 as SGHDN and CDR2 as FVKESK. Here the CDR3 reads CASSQELAGSTDTQYF. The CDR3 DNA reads TGTGCCAGCAGCCAAGAACTAGCGGGGAGCACAGATACGCAGTATTTT. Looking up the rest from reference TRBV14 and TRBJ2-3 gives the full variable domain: EAGVTQFPSHSVIEKGQTVTLRCDPISGHDNLYWYRRVMGKEIKFLLHFVKESKQDESGMPNNRFLAERTGGTYSTLKVQPAELEDSGVYFCASSQELAGSTDTQYFGPGTRLTVL.

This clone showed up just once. The CDR3 bases are TGTGCCACCAGCAGAGATCAAATAGATACGCAGTATTTT. Its protein product is CATSRDQIDTQYF. The chain carries TRBV15 and TRBJ2-3; D is undetermined. Germline CDR1 LNHNV, CDR2 YYDKDF (reference sequence). The CDR3 is 13 residues long. V dropped 0 bases and J dropped 5 bases, with 6 bases sitting between them.

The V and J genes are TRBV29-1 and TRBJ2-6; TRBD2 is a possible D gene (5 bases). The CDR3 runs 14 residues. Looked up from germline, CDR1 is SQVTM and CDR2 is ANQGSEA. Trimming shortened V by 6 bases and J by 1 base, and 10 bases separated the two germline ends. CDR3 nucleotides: TGCAGCGTCCTAGCTGCGTCTGGGGCCAACGTCCTGACTTTC. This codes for CSVLAASGANVLTF.

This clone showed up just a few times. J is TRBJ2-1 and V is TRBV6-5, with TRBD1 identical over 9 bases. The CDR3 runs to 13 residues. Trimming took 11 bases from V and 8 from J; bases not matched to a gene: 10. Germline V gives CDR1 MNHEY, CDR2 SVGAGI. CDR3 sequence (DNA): TGTGCCTGCGGGACAGGGTTCGTCGATGAGCAGTTCTTC. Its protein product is CACGTGFVDEQFF.

The CDR3: CASSPPSGGINEQFF. CDR3 nucleotide sequence: TGTGCCAGCAGCCCCCCCAGCGGGGGGATCAATGAGCAGTTCTTC. The rearrangement uses TRBV7-9 and TRBJ2-1, with 9 bases fitting TRBD2. Germline V CDR1 and CDR2: SEHNR, FQNEAQ (reference sequence). V lost 5 bases and J lost 6; bases outside the gene matches: 8. This CDR3 has 15 amino acids.

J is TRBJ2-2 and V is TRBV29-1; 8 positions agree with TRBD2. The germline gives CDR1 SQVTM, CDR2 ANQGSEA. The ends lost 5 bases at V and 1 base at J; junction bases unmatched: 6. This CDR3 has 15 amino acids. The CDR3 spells CSVRVAGGNTGELFF. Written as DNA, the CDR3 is TGCAGCGTTCGAGTGGCGGGGGGGAACACCGGGGAGCTGTTTTTT.

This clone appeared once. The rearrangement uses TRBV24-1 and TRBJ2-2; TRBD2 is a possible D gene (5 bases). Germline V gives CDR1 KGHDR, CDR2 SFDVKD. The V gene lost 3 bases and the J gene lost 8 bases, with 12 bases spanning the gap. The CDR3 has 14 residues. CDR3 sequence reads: CATSDHDGVGELFF. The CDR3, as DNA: TGTGCCACCAGTGATCATGACGGGGTGGGGGAGCTGTTTTTT.

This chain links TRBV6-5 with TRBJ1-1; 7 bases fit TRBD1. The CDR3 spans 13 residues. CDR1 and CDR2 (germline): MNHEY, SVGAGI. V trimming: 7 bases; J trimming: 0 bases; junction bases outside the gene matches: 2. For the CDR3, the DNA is TGTGCCAGCAAGGGACAGATGAACACTGAAGCTTTCTTT. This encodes CASKGQMNTEAFF.

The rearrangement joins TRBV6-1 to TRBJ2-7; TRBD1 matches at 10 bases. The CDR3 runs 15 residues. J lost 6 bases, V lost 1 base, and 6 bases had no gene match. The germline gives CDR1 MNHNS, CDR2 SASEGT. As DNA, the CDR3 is TGTGCCAGCAGTGAAGTGTGGGGACAGGGGCCCGAGCAGTACTTC. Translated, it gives CASSEVWGQGPEQYF.

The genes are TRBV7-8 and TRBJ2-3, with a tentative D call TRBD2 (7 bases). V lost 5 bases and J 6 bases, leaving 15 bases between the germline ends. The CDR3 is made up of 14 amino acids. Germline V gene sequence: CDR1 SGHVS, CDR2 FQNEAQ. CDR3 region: CASSRGGAEDTQYF. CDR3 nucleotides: TGTGCCAGCAGCCGAGGGGGGGCTGAGGATACGCAGTATTTT.

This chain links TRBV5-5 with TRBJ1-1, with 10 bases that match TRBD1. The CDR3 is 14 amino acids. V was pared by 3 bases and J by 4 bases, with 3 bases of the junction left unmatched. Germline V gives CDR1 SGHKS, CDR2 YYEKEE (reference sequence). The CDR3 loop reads CASSWTGGVTEAFF. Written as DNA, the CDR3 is TGTGCCAGCAGCTGGACAGGGGGGGTCACTGAAGCTTTCTTT.